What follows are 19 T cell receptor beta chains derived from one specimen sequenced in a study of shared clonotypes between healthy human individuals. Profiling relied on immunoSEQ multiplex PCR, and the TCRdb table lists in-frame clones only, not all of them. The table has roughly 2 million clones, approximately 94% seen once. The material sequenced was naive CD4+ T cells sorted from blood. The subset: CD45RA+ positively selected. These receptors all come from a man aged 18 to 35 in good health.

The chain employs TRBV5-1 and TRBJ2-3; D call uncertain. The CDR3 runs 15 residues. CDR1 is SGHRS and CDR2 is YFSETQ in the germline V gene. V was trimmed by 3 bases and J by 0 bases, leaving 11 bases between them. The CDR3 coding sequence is TGCGCCAGCAGCTCTACAGCGTCTAGCACAGATACGCAGTATTTT. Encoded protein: CASSSTASSTDTQYF.

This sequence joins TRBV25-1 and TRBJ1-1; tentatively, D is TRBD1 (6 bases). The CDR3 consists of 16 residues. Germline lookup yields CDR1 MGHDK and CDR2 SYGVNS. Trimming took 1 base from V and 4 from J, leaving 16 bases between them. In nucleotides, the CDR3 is TGTGCCAGCAGTGAATCAGCAGGGGCCCCAGTCACTGAAGCTTTCTTT. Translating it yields CASSESAGAPVTEAFF. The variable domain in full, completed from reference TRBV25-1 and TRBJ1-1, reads EADIYQTPRYLVIGTGKKITLECSQTMGHDKMYWYQQDPGMELHLIHYSYGVNSTEKGDLSSESTVSRIRTEHFPLTLESARPSHTSQYLCASSESAGAPVTEAFFGQGTRLTVV.

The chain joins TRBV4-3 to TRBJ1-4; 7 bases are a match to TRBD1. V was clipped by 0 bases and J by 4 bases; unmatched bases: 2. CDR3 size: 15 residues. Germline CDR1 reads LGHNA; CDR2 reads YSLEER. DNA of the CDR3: TGCGCCAGCAGCCAAGAGACAGGGTATAATGAAAAACTGTTTTTT. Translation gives CASSQETGYNEKLFF.

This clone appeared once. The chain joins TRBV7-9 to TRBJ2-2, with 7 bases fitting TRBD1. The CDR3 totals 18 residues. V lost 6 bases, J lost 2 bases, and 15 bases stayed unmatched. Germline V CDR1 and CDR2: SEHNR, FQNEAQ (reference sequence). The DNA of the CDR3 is TGTGCCAGCAGAACCCCGGGACAGACTAACCTCAACACCGGGGAGCTGTTTTTT. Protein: CASRTPGQTNLNTGELFF. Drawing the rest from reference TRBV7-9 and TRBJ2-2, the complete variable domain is DTGVSQNPRHKITKRGQNVTFRCDPISEHNRLYWYRQTLGQGPEFLTYFQNEAQLEKSRLLSDRFSAERPKGSFSTLEIQRTEQGDSAMYLCASRTPGQTNLNTGELFFGEGSRLTVL.

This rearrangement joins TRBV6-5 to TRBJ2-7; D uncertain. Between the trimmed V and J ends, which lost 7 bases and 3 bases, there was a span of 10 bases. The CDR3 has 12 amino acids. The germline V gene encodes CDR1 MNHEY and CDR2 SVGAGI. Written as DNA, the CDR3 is TGTGCCAGCACCCCAAACCGCTACGAGCAGTACTTC. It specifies CASTPNRYEQYF.

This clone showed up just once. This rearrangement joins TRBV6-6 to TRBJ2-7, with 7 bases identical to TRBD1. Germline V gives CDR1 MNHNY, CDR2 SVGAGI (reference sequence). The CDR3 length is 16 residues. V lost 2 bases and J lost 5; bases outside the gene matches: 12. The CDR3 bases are TGTGCCAGCAGTTACACCCGGGACAGAGTAGGGAACGAGCAGTACTTC. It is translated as CASSYTRDRVGNEQYF.

The DNA of the CDR3 is TGTGCCAGCAGCGCCCCAAGGGAAGGTGTCCAAGAGACCCAGTACTTC. Translation: CASSAPREGVQETQYF. The rearrangement uses TRBV9 and TRBJ2-5; D gene unclear. In germline, CDR1 is SGDLS, CDR2 YYNGEE. V gave up 3 bases and J gave up 1 base, with 16 bases separating them. The CDR3 consists of 16 residues.

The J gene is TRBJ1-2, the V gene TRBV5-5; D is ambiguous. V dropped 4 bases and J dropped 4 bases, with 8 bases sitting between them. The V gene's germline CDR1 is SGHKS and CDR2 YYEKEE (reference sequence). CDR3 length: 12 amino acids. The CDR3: CASSEGPYGYTF. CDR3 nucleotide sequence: TGTGCCAGCAGCGAAGGACCCTATGGCTACACCTTC. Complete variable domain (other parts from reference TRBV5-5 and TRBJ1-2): DAGVTQSPTHLIKTRGQQVTLRCSPISGHKSVSWYQQVLGQGPQFIFQYYEKEERGRGNFPDRFSARQFPNYSSELNVNALLLGDSALYLCASSEGPYGYTFGSGTRLTVV.

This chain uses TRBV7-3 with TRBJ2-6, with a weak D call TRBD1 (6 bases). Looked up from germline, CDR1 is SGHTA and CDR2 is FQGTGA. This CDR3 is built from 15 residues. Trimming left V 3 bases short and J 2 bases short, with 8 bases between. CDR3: CASSLQGTGANVLTF. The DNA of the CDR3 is TGTGCCAGCAGCTTGCAGGGGACTGGGGCCAACGTCCTGACTTTC.

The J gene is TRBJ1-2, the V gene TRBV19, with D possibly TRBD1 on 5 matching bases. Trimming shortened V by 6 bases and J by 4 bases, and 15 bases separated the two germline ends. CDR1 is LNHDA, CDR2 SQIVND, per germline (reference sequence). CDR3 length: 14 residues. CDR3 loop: CASSREPGGYGYTF. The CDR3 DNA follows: TGTGCCAGTAGCCGCGAGCCTGGGGGCTATGGCTACACCTTC. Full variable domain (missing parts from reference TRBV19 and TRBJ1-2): DGGITQSPKYLFRKEGQNVTLSCEQNLNHDAMYWYRQDPGQGLRLIYYSQIVNDFQKGDIAEGYSVSREKKESFPLTVTSAQKNPTAFYLCASSREPGGYGYTFGSGTRLTVV.

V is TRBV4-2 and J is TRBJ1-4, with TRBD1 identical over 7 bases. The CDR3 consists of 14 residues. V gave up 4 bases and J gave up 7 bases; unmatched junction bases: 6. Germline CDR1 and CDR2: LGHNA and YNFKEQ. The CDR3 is CASSPDRTGEKLFF. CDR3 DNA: TGTGCCAGCAGCCCGGACAGGACAGGTGAAAAACTGTTTTTT.

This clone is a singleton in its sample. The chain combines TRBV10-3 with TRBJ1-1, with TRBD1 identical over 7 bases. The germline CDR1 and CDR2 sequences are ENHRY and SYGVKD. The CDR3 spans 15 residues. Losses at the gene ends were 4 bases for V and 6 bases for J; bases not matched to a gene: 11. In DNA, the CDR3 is TGTGCCATCAGTGCACAACAGGGGAAAGGGCCTGAAGCTTTCTTT. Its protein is CAISAQQGKGPEAFF.

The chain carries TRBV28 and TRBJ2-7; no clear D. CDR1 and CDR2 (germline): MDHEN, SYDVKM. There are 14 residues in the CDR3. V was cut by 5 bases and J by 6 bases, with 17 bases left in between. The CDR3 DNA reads TGTGCCAGCAGTCCCCGGGCCCTCATGCCCGAGCAGTACTTC. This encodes CASSPRALMPEQYF.

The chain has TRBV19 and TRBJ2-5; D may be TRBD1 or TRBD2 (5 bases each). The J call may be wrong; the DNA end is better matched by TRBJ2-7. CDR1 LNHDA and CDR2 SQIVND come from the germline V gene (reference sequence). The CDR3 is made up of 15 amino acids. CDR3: CASSINARDLNEQYF. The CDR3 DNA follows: TGTGCCAGTAGTATCAATGCTCGGGACCTGAACGAGCAGTACTTC.

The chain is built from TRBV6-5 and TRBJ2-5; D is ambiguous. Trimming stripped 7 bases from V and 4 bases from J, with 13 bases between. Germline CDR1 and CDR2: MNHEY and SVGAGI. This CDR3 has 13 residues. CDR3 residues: CASTLPGGETQYF. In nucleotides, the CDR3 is TGTGCCAGCACTCTCCCGGGTGGAGAGACCCAGTACTTC.

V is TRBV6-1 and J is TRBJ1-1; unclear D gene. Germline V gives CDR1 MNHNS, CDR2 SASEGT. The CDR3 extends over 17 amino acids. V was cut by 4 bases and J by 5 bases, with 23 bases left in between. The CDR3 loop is CASSGPLYDPLGTEAFF. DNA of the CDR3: TGTGCCAGCAGTGGGCCTCTATATGACCCTCTTGGAACTGAAGCTTTCTTT.

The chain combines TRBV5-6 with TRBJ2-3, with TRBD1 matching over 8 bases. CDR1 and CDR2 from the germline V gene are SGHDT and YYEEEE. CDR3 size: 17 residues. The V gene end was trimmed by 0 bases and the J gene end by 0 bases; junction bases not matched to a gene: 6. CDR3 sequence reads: CASSLVTGGISTDTQYF. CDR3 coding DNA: TGTGCCAGCAGCTTGGTCACAGGGGGAATTAGCACAGATACGCAGTATTTT.

CDR3 sequence: CASSSARDSWLETQYF. CDR3 coding DNA: TGTGCCAGCAGCTCGGCCCGGGACAGTTGGCTAGAGACCCAGTACTTC. V and J are TRBV5-6 and TRBJ2-5, with 7 bases that match TRBD1. With 3 bases clipped from V and 4 bases from J, the junction kept 12 bases outside the gene matches. The CDR3 has 16 amino acids. Germline V gene data show CDR1 as SGHDT and CDR2 as YYEEEE.

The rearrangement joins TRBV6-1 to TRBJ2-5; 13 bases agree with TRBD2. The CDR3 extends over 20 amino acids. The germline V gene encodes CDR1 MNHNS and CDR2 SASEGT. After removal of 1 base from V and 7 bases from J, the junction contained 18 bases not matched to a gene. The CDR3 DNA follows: TGTGCCAGCAGTGAAGTGCCGGGACTAGCGGGGACACCATCAAGAGGGACCCAGTACTTC. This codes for CASSEVPGLAGTPSRGTQYF.